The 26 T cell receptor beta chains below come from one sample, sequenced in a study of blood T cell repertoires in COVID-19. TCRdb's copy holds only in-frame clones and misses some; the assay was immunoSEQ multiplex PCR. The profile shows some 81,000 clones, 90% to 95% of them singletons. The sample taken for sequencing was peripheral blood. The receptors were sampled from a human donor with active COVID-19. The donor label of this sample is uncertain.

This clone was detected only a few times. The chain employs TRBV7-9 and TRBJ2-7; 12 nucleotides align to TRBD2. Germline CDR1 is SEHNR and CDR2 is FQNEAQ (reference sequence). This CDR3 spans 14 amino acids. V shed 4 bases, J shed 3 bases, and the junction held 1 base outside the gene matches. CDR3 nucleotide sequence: TGTGCCAGCAGCTCGGGACTAGCGGGCTACGAGCAGTACTTC. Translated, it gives CASSSGLAGYEQYF.

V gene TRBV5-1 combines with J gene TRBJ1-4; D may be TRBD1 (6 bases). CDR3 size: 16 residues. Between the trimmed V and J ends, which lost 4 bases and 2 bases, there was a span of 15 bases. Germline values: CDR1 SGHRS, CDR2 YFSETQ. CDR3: CASSTQTGTTNEKLFF. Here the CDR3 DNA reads TGCGCCAGCAGCACCCAAACAGGGACGACTAATGAAAAACTGTTTTTT.

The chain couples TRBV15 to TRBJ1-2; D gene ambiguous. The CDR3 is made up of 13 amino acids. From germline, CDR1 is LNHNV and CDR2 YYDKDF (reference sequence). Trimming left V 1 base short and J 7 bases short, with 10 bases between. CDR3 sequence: CATSRARESGYTF. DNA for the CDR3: TGTGCCACCAGCAGAGCAAGGGAGTCTGGCTACACCTTC. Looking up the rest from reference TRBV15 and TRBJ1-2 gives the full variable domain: DAMVIQNPRYQVTQFGKPVTLSCSQTLNHNVMYWYQQKSSQAPKLLFHYYDKDFNNEADTPDNFQSRRPNTSFCFLDIRSPGLGDTAMYLCATSRARESGYTFGSGTRLTVV.

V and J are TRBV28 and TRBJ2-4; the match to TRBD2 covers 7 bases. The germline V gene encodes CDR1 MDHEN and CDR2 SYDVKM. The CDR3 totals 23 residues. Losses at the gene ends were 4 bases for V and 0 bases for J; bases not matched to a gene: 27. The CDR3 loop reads CASSSAGRFSPHPTQLAKNIQYF. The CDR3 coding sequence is TGTGCCAGCAGTTCTGCCGGGAGGTTTTCCCCCCACCCAACCCAACTAGCCAAAAACATTCAGTACTTC.

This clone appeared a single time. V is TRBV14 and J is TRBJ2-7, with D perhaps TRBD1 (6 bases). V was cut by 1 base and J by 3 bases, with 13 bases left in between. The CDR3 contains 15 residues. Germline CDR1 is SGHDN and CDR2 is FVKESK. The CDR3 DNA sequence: TGTGCCAGCAGCCAAGGTGCAGGGGATTTCTACGAGCAGTACTTC. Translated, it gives CASSQGAGDFYEQYF.

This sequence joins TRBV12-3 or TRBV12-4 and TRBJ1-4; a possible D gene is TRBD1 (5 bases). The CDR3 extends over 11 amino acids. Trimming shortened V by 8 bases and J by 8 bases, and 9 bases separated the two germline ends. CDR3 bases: TGTGCCAGCCTAAAGGGGGAAAAACTGTTTTTT. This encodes CASLKGEKLFF.

The CDR3 sequence is CASSFRAGGPKEQFF. In DNA form, the CDR3 reads TGTGCCAGCAGCTTTCGAGCGGGGGGGCCGAAGGAGCAGTTCTTC. This chain uses TRBV7-8 with TRBJ2-1; TRBD2 aligns across 10 bases. CDR3 length: 15 residues. In germline, CDR1 is SGHVS, CDR2 FQNEAQ. Trimming cost V 3 bases and J 10 bases; bases outside gene matches: 9.

The CDR3 sequence: CASSLSAGIRNTEAFF. The CDR3 bases are TGTGCCAGCAGCTTATCGGCAGGGATCAGGAACACTGAAGCTTTCTTT. The V and J genes are TRBV7-9 and TRBJ1-1, with TRBD1 as a possible D gene (5 bases). The CDR3 extends over 16 amino acids. The V gene's germline CDR1 is SEHNR and CDR2 FQNEAQ (reference sequence). V lost 2 bases to trimming and J lost 1 base, with 14 bases between them.

In nucleotides, the CDR3 is TGTGCCAGCAGTGAATCATCGAGGAGCACCGGGGAGCTGTTTTTT. Translated, it gives CASSESSRSTGELFF. The rearrangement uses TRBV25-1 and TRBJ2-2, with D unclear. CDR1 MGHDK and CDR2 SYGVNS come from the germline V gene. The CDR3 contains 15 residues. V gave up 1 base and J gave up 4 bases, with 10 bases separating them.

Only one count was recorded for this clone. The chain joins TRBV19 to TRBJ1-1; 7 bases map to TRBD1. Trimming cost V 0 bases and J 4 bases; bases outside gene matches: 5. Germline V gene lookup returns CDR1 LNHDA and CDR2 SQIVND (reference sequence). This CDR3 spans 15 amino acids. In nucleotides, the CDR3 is TGTGCCAGTAGTATAGACCACAGGGGCCGCACTGAAGCTTTCTTT. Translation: CASSIDHRGRTEAFF. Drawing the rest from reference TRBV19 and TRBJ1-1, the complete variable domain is DGGITQSPKYLFRKEGQNVTLSCEQNLNHDAMYWYRQDPGQGLRLIYYSQIVNDFQKGDIAEGYSVSREKKESFPLTVTSAQKNPTAFYLCASSIDHRGRTEAFFGQGTRLTVV.

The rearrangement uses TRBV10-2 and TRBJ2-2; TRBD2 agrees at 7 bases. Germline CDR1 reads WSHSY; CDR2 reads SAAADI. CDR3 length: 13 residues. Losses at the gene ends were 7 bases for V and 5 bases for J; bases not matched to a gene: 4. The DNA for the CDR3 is TGCGCCAGCAAAAGGGAGGGGACCGGGGAGCTGTTTTTT. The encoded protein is CASKREGTGELFF.

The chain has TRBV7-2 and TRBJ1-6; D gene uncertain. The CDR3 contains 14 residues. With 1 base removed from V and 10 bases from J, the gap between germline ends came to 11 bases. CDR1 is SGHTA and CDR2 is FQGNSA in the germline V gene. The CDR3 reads CASSLEGETSPLHF. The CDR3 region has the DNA TGTGCCAGCAGCTTAGAGGGAGAGACGTCACCCCTCCACTTT.

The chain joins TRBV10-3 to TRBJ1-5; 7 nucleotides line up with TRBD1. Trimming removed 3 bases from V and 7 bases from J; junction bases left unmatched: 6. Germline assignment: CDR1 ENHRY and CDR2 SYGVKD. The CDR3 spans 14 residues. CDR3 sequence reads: CAISELDRTQPQHF. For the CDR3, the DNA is TGTGCCATCAGTGAACTGGACAGGACGCAGCCCCAGCATTTT.

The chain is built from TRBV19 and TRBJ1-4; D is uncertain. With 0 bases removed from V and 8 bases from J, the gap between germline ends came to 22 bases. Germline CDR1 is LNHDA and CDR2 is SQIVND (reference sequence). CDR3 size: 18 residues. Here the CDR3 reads CASSIESQAGIPKEKLFF. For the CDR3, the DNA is TGTGCCAGTAGTATAGAGTCCCAGGCCGGGATTCCAAAAGAAAAACTGTTTTTT.

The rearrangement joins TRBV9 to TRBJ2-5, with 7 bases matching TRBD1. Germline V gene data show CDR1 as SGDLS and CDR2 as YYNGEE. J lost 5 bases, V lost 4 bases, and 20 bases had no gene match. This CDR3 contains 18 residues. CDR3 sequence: CASSPFSGQGVKRETQYF. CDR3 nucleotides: TGTGCCAGCAGCCCCTTCTCTGGTCAGGGGGTGAAACGGGAGACCCAGTACTTC.

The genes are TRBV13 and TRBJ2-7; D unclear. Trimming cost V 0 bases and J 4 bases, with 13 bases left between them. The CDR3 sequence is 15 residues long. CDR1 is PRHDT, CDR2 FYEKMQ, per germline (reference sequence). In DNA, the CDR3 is TGTGCCAGCAGCTTAGGGGCCGTTAAACGTTACGAGCAGTACTTC. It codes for CASSLGAVKRYEQYF.

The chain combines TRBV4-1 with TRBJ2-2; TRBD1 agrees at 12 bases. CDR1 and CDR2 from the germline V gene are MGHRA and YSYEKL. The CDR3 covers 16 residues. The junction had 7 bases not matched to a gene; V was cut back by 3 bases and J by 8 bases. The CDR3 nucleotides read TGCGCCAGCAGCCAGGGACAGGGGGCGAGCTTTGGGGAGCTGTTTTTT. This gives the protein CASSQGQGASFGELFF.

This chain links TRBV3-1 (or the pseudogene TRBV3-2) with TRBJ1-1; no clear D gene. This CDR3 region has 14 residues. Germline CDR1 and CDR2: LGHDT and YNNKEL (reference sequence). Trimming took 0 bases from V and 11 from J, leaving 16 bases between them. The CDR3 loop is CASSQESAGLGAFF. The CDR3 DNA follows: TGTGCCAGCAGCCAAGAATCAGCCGGACTAGGGGCTTTCTTT.

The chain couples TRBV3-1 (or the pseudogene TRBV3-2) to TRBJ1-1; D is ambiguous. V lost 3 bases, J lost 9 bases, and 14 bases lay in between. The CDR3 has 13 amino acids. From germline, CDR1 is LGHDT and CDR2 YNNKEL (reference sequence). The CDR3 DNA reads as TGTGCCAGCAGCCAGCCCTCGACGGGAAAAGCTTTCTTT. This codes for CASSQPSTGKAFF.

The CDR3 protein is CASSRLRTERDTQYF. DNA of the CDR3: TGTGCCAGCAGCCGCTTACGTACCGAGAGGGATACGCAGTATTTT. The gene calls are TRBV3-1 (or the pseudogene TRBV3-2) and TRBJ2-3; unclear D gene. Germline CDR1 is LGHDT and CDR2 is YNNKEL (reference sequence). The V end lost 4 bases, the J end lost 6 bases, and 17 bases lay between the germline ends. The CDR3 runs 15 residues.

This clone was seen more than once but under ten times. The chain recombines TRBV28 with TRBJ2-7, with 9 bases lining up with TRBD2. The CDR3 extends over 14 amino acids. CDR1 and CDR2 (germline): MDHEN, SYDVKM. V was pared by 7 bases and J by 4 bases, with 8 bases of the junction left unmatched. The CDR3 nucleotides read TGTGCCAGCAAGGTCCTAGCGGGAAGTTACGAGCAGTACTTC. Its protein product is CASKVLAGSYEQYF.

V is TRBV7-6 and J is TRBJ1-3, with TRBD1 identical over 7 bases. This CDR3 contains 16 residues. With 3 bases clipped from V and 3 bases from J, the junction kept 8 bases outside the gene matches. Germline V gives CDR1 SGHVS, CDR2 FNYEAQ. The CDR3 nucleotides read TGTGCCAGCAGCTTCCCCCCAGGGGGTGATGGAAACACCATATATTTT. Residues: CASSFPPGGDGNTIYF. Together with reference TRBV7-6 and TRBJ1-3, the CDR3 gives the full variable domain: GAGVSQSPRYKVTKRGQDVALRCDPISGHVSLYWYRQALGQGPEFLTYFNYEAQQDKSGLPNDRFSAERPEGSISTLTIQRTEQRDSAMYRCASSFPPGGDGNTIYFGEGSWLTVV.

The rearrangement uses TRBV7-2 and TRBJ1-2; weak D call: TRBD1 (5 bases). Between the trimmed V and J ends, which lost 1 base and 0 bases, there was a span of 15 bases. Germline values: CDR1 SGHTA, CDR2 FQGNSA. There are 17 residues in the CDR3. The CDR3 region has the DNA TGTGCCAGCAGCTTAGGCGGGACGGGGACTTCTAACTATGGCTACACCTTC. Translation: CASSLGGTGTSNYGYTF. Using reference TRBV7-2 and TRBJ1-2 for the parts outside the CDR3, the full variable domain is GAGVSQSPSNKVTEKGKDVELRCDPISGHTALYWYRQSLGQGLEFLIYFQGNSAPDKSGLPSDRFSAERTGGSVSTLTIQRTQQEDSAVYLCASSLGGTGTSNYGYTFGSGTRLTVV.

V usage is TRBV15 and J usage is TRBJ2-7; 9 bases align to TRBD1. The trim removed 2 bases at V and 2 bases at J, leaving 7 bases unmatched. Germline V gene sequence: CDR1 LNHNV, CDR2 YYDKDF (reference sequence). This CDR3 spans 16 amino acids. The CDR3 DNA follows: TGTGCCACCAGCAGACTTACAGGGGGCGTTACCTACGAGCAGTACTTC. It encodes CATSRLTGGVTYEQYF. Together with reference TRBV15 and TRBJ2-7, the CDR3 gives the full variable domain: DAMVIQNPRYQVTQFGKPVTLSCSQTLNHNVMYWYQQKSSQAPKLLFHYYDKDFNNEADTPDNFQSRRPNTSFCFLDIRSPGLGDTAMYLCATSRLTGGVTYEQYFGPGTRLTVT.

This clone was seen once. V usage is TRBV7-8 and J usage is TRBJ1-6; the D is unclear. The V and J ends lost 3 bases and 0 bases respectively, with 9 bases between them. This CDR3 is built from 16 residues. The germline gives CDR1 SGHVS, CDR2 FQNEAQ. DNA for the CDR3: TGTGCCAGCAGCTTGAGGCCCAGCTCCTATAATTCACCCCTCCACTTT. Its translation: CASSLRPSSYNSPLHF.

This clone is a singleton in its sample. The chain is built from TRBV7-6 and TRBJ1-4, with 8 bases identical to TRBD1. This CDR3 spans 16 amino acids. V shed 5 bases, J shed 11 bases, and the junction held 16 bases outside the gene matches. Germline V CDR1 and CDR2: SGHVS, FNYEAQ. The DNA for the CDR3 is TGTGCCAGCAGCCGACCGGACAGGGATCGCACTCGTAAACTGTTTTTT. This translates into CASSRPDRDRTRKLFF.